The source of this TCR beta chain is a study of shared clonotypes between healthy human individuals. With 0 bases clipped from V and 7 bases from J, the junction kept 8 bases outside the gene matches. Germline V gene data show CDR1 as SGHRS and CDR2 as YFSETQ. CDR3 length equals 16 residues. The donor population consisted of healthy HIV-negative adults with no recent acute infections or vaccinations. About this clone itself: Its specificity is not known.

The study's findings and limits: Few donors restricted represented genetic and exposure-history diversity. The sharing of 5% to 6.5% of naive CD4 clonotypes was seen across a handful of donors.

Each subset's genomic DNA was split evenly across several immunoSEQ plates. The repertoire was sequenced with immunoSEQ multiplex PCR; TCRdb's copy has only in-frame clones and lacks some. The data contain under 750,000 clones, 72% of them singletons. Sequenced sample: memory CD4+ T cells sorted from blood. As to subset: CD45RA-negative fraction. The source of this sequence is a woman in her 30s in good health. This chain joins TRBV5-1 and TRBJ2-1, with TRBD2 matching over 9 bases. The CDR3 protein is CASSLVVAGVGNEQFF. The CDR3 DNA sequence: TGCGCCAGCAGCTTGGTGGTAGCGGGAGTGGGGAATGAGCAGTTCTTC. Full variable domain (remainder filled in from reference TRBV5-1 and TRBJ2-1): KAGVTQTPRYLIKTRGQQVTLSCSPISGHRSVSWYQQTPGQGLQFLFEYFSETQRNKGNFPGRFSGRQFSNSRSEMNVSTLELGDSALYLCASSLVVAGVGNEQFFGPGTRLTVL.